The rows below give T cell receptor beta chains drawn from one sample of a study of blood T cell repertoires in COVID-19. TCRdb's copy holds only in-frame clones and misses some; the assay was immunoSEQ multiplex PCR. The table records some 180,000 clones, approximately 88% of them present only once. The specimen sequenced was peripheral blood. Receptors were obtained from a woman aged 40-49 years with COVID-19, enrolled during active disease. CDR3s include the opening cysteine and the closing phenylalanine or tryptophan. A D gene is named only where the DNA matches it firmly. The size of a clone is reported for some rows only, either as once, few or many, or as a class for expanded clones.

j_gene	v_gene	d_gene	abundance	CDR3aa	CDR3nt
TRBJ1-3	TRBV5-1	-	-	CASSLAGIGNTIYF	TGCGCCAGCAGCTTGGCAGGGATCGGAAACACCATATATTTT
TRBJ1-5	TRBV3-1/TRBV3-2	-	-	CASSQDPGYQPQHF	TGTGCCAGCAGCCAAGACCCAGGTTATCAGCCCCAGCATTTT
TRBJ1-6	TRBV7-6	TRBD1	few	CASSLGGQGSNSPLHF	TGTGCCAGCAGCTTAGGGGGACAGGGATCTAATTCACCCCTCCACTTT
TRBJ1-2	TRBV5-8	-	-	CASSLAAEPSGYTF	TGTGCCAGCAGCTTGGCCGCAGAACCCTCCGGCTACACCTTC
TRBJ2-1	TRBV9	TRBD1	-	CASSVDGDRNNEQFF	TGTGCCAGCAGCGTAGACGGGGACAGGAACAATGAGCAGTTCTTC
TRBJ1-1	TRBV19	-	-	CASSMRAMLIGMNTEAFF	TGTGCCAGTAGCATGCGGGCAATGCTGATCGGCATGAACACTGAAGCTTTCTTT
TRBJ2-2	TRBV6-4	TRBD2	-	CASSDTLGGATGELFF	TGTGCCAGCAGTGACACCCTCGGGGGGGCCACCGGGGAGCTGTTTTTT
TRBJ1-2	TRBV29-1	-	-	CSVAGFYGYTF	TGCAGCGTTGCCGGGTTCTATGGCTACACCTTC
TRBJ1-5	TRBV11-2	-	-	CASSFSGQPQHF	TGTGCCAGCAGCTTCTCAGGTCAGCCCCAGCATTTT
TRBJ1-4	TRBV19	-	-	CVTVQDEKLFF	TGTGTTACCGTTCAGGATGAAAAACTGTTTTTT
TRBJ2-1	TRBV24-1	-	-	CATSDPSPGAAGNEQFF	TGTGCCACCAGTGACCCCAGTCCAGGGGCAGCGGGAAATGAGCAGTTCTTC
TRBJ1-3	TRBV5-4	-	-	CASSSEQGRAGNTIYF	TGTGCCAGCAGCTCGGAACAGGGACGTGCTGGAAACACCATATATTTT
TRBJ2-4	TRBV5-8	TRBD2	-	CASSFLAGGNIQYF	TGTGCCAGCAGCTTTCTAGCGGGGGGGAACATTCAGTACTTC
TRBJ1-5	TRBV25-1	TRBD1	-	CASGGGTSNQPQHF	TGTGCCAGCGGAGGGGGCACGAGCAATCAGCCCCAGCATTTT
TRBJ1-1	TRBV5-4	-	few	CASSSKWDGSTEAFF	TGTGCCAGCAGCTCCAAATGGGATGGGAGCACTGAAGCTTTCTTT
TRBJ2-1	TRBV18	TRBD1	-	CASSSGTGSYNEQFF	TGTGCCAGCTCGTCCGGGACAGGGTCCTACAATGAGCAGTTCTTC
TRBJ1-4	TRBV3-1/TRBV3-2	-	-	CASTQQGTNEKLFF	TGTGCCAGCACCCAACAGGGAACTAATGAAAAACTGTTTTTT
TRBJ1-5	TRBV7-9	-	once	CASSLNWNQPQHF	TGTGCCAGCAGCTTAAACTGGAATCAGCCCCAGCATTTT
TRBJ1-3	TRBV6-8	-	-	CASSYGTSTGNTIYF	TGTGCCAGCAGTTATGGGACATCGACTGGAAACACCATATATTTT
TRBJ2-3	TRBV21-1	-	-	CASSKFLLAGEADTQYF	TGTGCCAGCAGCAAATTCCTACTAGCGGGAGAGGCAGATACGCAGTATTTT
TRBJ1-5	TRBV19	-	-	CASTARGIGALNQPQHF	TGTGCCAGTACCGCAAGGGGTATAGGGGCCCTCAATCAGCCCCAGCATTTT
TRBJ2-3	TRBV7-9	-	-	CASSSVGSVRVAQYF	TGTGCCAGCAGCTCGGTCGGGAGTGTTAGGGTAGCGCAGTATTTT
TRBJ1-6	TRBV7-8	-	-	CASTLSPGQRNSPLHF	TGTGCCAGCACCCTTAGTCCGGGACAAAGAAATTCACCCCTCCACTTT
TRBJ2-7	TRBV5-1	-	-	CASSLGTLVGVVYEQYF	TGCGCCAGCAGCTTGGGAACTCTTGTCGGGGTGGTCTACGAGCAGTACTTC
TRBJ2-7	TRBV13	-	few	CASSPERGIEQYF	TGTGCCAGCAGCCCTGAACGAGGGATCGAGCAGTACTTC
TRBJ2-1	TRBV14	-	-	CASSPGFAYNEQFF	TGTGCCAGCAGCCCGGGTTTCGCCTACAATGAGCAGTTCTTC
TRBJ1-1	TRBV7-9	-	few	CASSPRVGSVMNTEAFF	TGTGCCAGCAGCCCGCGGGTCGGCAGCGTTATGAACACTGAAGCTTTCTTT
TRBJ1-1	TRBV27	TRBD1	many	CASTSPTGGAKRTEAFF	TGTGCCAGCACCTCTCCGACAGGGGGCGCGAAGAGGACTGAAGCTTTCTTT
TRBJ1-3	TRBV5-1	-	many	CASSLSAGKDTIYF	TGCGCCAGCAGCTTGTCGGCAGGGAAAGACACCATATATTTT
TRBJ2-7	TRBV10-2	-	once	CASRYSYEQYF	TGCGCCAGCAGGTACTCCTACGAGCAGTACTTC
TRBJ2-5	TRBV7-7	TRBD2	-	CASSEGTSGGARETQYF	TGTGCCAGCAGCGAGGGGACTAGCGGGGGGGCCCGCGAGACCCAGTACTTC
TRBJ2-7	TRBV27	TRBD1	-	CASSVRTGFKSSRGFYEQYF	TGTGCCAGCAGTGTCCGGACAGGGTTTAAGAGTAGCAGAGGATTTTACGAGCAGTACTTC
TRBJ1-1	TRBV19	-	-	CASSTTGIMNTEAFF	TGTGCCAGTAGTACCACAGGTATCATGAACACTGAAGCTTTCTTT
TRBJ2-7	TRBV2	-	-	CASTGGFARSYEQYF	TGTGCCAGCACCGGAGGGTTTGCCCGCTCCTACGAGCAGTACTTC
TRBJ2-3	TRBV2	-	few	CASSFTTSTDTQYF	TGTGCCAGCAGTTTCACCACTAGCACAGATACGCAGTATTTT
TRBJ2-5	TRBV6-4	TRBD1	-	CASSAGTGGQETQYF	TGTGCCAGCAGTGCCGGGACAGGGGGCCAAGAGACCCAGTACTTC